One and the same sample provided the 4 T cell receptor beta chains below, sequenced in a study of shared clonotypes between healthy human individuals. Terminally differentiated effector memory CD45RA+ cells were excluded by CCR7 positive selection of CD45RO-negative cells. The data were produced by immunoSEQ multiplex PCR, yet TCRdb's version contains in-frame clones alone and is incomplete. Here the sample spans hundreds of thousands of clones, about 96% being singletons. The sample comprised naive CD8+ T cells sorted from blood. The source is a woman in her 30s in good health.

This clone occurred once. The chain joins TRBV27 to TRBJ2-7, with 8 bases aligning to TRBD1. Germline trimming cut 5 bases from V and 2 bases from J; bases unmatched to any gene: 5. This CDR3 contains 14 residues. CDR1 and CDR2 (germline): MNHEY, SMNVEV (reference sequence). The CDR3 spells CASSDRQGPYEQYF. CDR3 in DNA: TGTGCCAGCAGTGACCGACAGGGGCCCTACGAGCAGTACTTC.

With respect to this clone: Other DNA sequences within the sample encode an identical CDR3. The J gene is TRBJ2-1, the V gene TRBV7-9; D may match TRBD1 or TRBD2 (5 bases each). This CDR3 region has 15 residues. Trimming took 4 bases from V and 0 from J, leaving 10 bases between them. Germline loops: CDR1 SEHNR, CDR2 FQNEAQ (reference sequence). The CDR3 loop reads CASSSGRSSYNEQFF. In DNA, the CDR3 is TGTGCCAGCAGCTCGGGACGGAGCTCCTACAATGAGCAGTTCTTC.

This clone has a single count. The V and J genes are TRBV5-1 and TRBJ2-1; 14 bases are a match to TRBD2. The germline V gene encodes CDR1 SGHRS and CDR2 YFSETQ. Losses at the gene ends were 0 bases for V and 6 bases for J; bases not matched to a gene: 2. The length of the CDR3 is 16 residues. CDR3 in DNA: TGCGCCAGCAGCTTGGAGGGACTAGCGGGAGCCAATGAGCAGTTCTTC. It is translated as CASSLEGLAGANEQFF. Based on the CDR3 plus reference TRBV5-1 and TRBJ2-1, the full variable domain is KAGVTQTPRYLIKTRGQQVTLSCSPISGHRSVSWYQQTPGQGLQFLFEYFSETQRNKGNFPGRFSGRQFSNSRSEMNVSTLELGDSALYLCASSLEGLAGANEQFFGPGTRLTVL.

To note about this clone: Within the sample, other DNA sequences also encode this same CDR3. This chain links TRBV28 with TRBJ2-6; D call uncertain. CDR1 MDHEN and CDR2 SYDVKM come from the germline V gene. The CDR3 runs 15 residues. With 2 bases removed from V and 1 base from J, the gap between germline ends came to 6 bases. The CDR3 protein is CASSLEGSGANVLTF. CDR3 nucleotide sequence: TGTGCCAGCAGTTTAGAAGGATCTGGGGCCAACGTCCTGACTTTC.